This T cell receptor (beta chain) was identified in a study of T cells in Graves' hyperthyroidism and ophthalmopathy. Study-level findings and limits: A model of 13 V-J pairs discriminated ophthalmopathy from stable hyperthyroidism.

Disease duration was under 3 months in the ophthalmopathy patients, who also had a Clinical Activity Score of at least 3 and a NOSPECS grade of at least 4. This clonotype was found many times. The antigen is undetermined. Amplification of TCR beta CDR3 regions used RNA as the template. With the HTBI primer set, the TCR CDR3 went through a first round of RT-PCR. TCRdb reprocessed the multiplex PCR reads via MiXCR and lists one record per CDR3 protein. The sample carries 400,000 or so distinct CDR3 sequences, more than 13% recorded once. The sequence derives from a man aged 50 or older with Graves' ophthalmopathy. Source material: blood.

CDR3 DNA sequence: TGTGCCAGCAGTTCCCGGCAGGGGAACTATGGCTACACCTTC. This codes for CASSSRQGNYGYTF. The chain is built from TRBV28 and TRBJ1-2, with D maybe TRBD1 (6 bases). V lost 4 bases and J 2 bases, leaving 11 bases between the germline ends. The CDR3 consists of 14 residues. Germline CDR1 MDHEN, CDR2 SYDVKM.